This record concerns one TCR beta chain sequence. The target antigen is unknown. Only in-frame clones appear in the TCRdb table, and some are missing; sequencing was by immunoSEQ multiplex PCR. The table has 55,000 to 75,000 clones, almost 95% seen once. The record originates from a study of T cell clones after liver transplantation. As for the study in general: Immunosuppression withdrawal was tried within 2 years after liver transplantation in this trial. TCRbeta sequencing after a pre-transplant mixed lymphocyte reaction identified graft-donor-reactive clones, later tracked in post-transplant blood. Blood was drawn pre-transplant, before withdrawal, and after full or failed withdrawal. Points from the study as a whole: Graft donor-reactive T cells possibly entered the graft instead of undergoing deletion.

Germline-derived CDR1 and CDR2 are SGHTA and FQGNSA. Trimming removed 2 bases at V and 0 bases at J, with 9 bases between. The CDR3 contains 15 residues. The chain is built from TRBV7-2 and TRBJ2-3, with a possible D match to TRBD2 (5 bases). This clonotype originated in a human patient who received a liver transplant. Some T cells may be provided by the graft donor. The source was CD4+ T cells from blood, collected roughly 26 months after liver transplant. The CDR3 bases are TGTGCCAGCAGCTTACAGGAGGCCAGCACAGATACGCAGTATTTT. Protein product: CASSLQEASTDTQYF. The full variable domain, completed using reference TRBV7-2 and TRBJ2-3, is GAGVSQSPSNKVTEKGKDVELRCDPISGHTALYWYRQSLGQGLEFLIYFQGNSAPDKSGLPSDRFSAERTGGSVSTLTIQRTQQEDSAVYLCASSLQEASTDTQYFGPGTRLTVL.